Below, 25 T cell receptor beta chains from the same sample are listed, as sequenced in a study of cytomegalovirus exposure and HLA in healthy donors (dated by TCRdb to about 2017). The library was obtained by the immunoSEQ multiplex PCR assay. The multiplex PCR relied on a mix of 60 forward primers for TCR Vbeta segments and 13 reverse primers for TCR Jbeta segments. In its TCRdb copy, this immuneACCESS table keeps in-frame sequences only and misses some clones. Where compared with another copy, unresolved V genes explain less than half of these, and the others have no known cause. The sample table shows 95,000 to 150,000 clones, and 65% to 80% are seen once. The ten top clones hold around 2.7% of the sample. Source material: PBMCs. These receptors came from a woman in her thirties or forties in good health and CMV-seropositive.

This chain links TRBV15 with TRBJ1-1; perhaps TRBD1 as D (6 bases). Germline V gives CDR1 LNHNV, CDR2 YYDKDF (reference sequence). Trimming left V 0 bases short and J 4 bases short, with 12 bases between. This CDR3 has 15 amino acids. The CDR3 coding sequence is TGTGCCACCAGCAGAGATCCTTCAGGGGCCACTGAAGCTTTCTTT. It yields the protein CATSRDPSGATEAFF.

V and J are TRBV27 and TRBJ2-2, with TRBD1 identical over 9 bases. Germline trimming cut 5 bases from V and 6 bases from J; bases unmatched to any gene: 13. This CDR3 spans 17 amino acids. Looked up from germline, CDR1 is MNHEY and CDR2 is SMNVEV (reference sequence). As DNA, the CDR3 is TGTGCCAGCAGTCCACGCCGAGGGACAGGGAGGGCCGGGGAGCTGTTTTTT. As protein: CASSPRRGTGRAGELFF.

The chain is built from TRBV6-5 and TRBJ2-5, with 8 nucleotides matching TRBD2. This CDR3 has 13 residues. Per the germline V gene, CDR1 is MNHEY and CDR2 is SVGAGI. The V and J ends lost 10 bases and 5 bases, in that order; junction bases with no gene match: 9. CDR3 residues: CATGGSTGETQYF. For the CDR3, the DNA is TGTGCCACGGGAGGGAGTACCGGTGAGACCCAGTACTTC.

This chain links TRBV7-6 with TRBJ1-1; D possibly corresponds to TRBD1 (6 bases). Germline lookup yields CDR1 SGHVS and CDR2 FNYEAQ. The germline V and J ends were trimmed by 2 bases and 8 bases, with 9 bases remaining between them. The CDR3 consists of 12 residues. For the CDR3, the DNA is TGTGCCAGCAGCTTAAATCAGGGGGAAGCTTTCTTT. Amino acids: CASSLNQGEAFF.

This clone has just one count. The chain is built from TRBV5-1 and TRBJ2-2, with TRBD2 matching 7 bases. The ends lost 1 base at V and 4 bases at J; junction bases unmatched: 4. Germline values: CDR1 SGHRS, CDR2 YFSETQ. The CDR3 length is 15 residues. The CDR3 coding sequence is TGCGCCAGCAGCTTGCCGGGGGGAAGCACCGGGGAGCTGTTTTTT. It is translated as CASSLPGGSTGELFF.

CDR3 in DNA: TGTGCCAGCAGCCAAGATCAGGGTGGCTACACCTTC. Translated: CASSQDQGGYTF. The chain combines TRBV4-2 with TRBJ1-2; D is possibly TRBD1 (5 bases). CDR1 and CDR2 from the germline V gene are LGHNA and YNFKEQ. The CDR3 length is 12 residues. Trimming removed 0 bases from V and 7 bases from J, with 6 bases in between.

Here the CDR3 DNA reads TGTGCCAGCAGGGGGACTAGCGGGAACACCGGGGAGCTGTTTTTT. It translates to CASRGTSGNTGELFF. This chain joins TRBV2 and TRBJ2-2; the match to TRBD2 covers 11 bases. Germline V CDR1 and CDR2: SNHLY, FYNNEI. After removal of 6 bases from V and 1 base from J, the junction contained 1 base not matched to a gene. The CDR3 covers 15 residues.

V gene TRBV25-1 combines with J gene TRBJ1-6; D is perhaps TRBD1 (5 bases). The V end lost 3 bases, the J end lost 8 bases, and 8 bases lay between the germline ends. CDR1 is MGHDK, CDR2 SYGVNS, per germline. The CDR3 has 13 residues. As DNA, the CDR3 is TGTGCCAGCAGTGACAGGGAGGATTCACCCCTCCACTTT. Amino acid sequence: CASSDREDSPLHF.

The V and J genes are TRBV19 and TRBJ2-7; possibly TRBD1 for D (6 bases). Trimming removed 10 bases at V and 0 bases at J, with 19 bases between. CDR1 and CDR2 (germline): LNHDA, SQIVND (reference sequence). The CDR3 runs 15 residues. The CDR3, as DNA: TGTGCCACCAGGACAGTTAGGATGGGCTCCTACGAGCAGTACTTC. Translating it yields CATRTVRMGSYEQYF.

J is TRBJ2-7 and V is TRBV25-1; 10 nucleotides line up with TRBD1. The CDR3 loop spans 12 amino acids. The J segment lost 2 bases and the V segment lost 10 bases, leaving 2 bases of the junction unmatched. Germline CDR1 is MGHDK and CDR2 is SYGVNS. The CDR3 here is CATGQGAYEQYF. The CDR3 DNA reads as TGTGCCACAGGACAGGGGGCCTACGAGCAGTACTTC.

This chain links TRBV15 with TRBJ2-3, with D possibly TRBD2 on 6 matching bases. Germline V lookup: CDR1 LNHNV, CDR2 YYDKDF (reference sequence). V lost 4 bases, J lost 3 bases, and 17 bases lay in between. This CDR3 comprises 16 residues. CDR3 nucleotide sequence: TGTGCCACCAGCAAGGACCTTGGGCGGGGAACAGATACGCAGTATTTT. Translating gives CATSKDLGRGTDTQYF.

About this clone: A junction end diverges from the germline sequence, so it may reflect a read error. The chain recombines TRBV10-3 with TRBJ1-2; 8 bases agree with TRBD1. CDR3 length: 18 amino acids. The germline V gene has CDR1 ENHRY and CDR2 SYGVKD. The CDR3 DNA is TGTGCCACCAGTGAAAGGGGGGCAGGGGGCGCGCTGGACTATGGCTACACCTTC. It specifies CATSERGAGGALDYGYTF.

The rearrangement uses TRBV19 and TRBJ2-1; D may be TRBD2 (5 bases). Trimming took off 0 bases at V and 10 bases at J, with 16 bases between the two ends. The germline V gene has CDR1 LNHDA and CDR2 SQIVND (reference sequence). This CDR3 has 15 amino acids. In nucleotides, the CDR3 is TGTGCCAGTAGTATAGATATCCGGGGTCGCGGGGAGCAGTTCTTC. Translation: CASSIDIRGRGEQFF.

This chain connects TRBV10-3 to TRBJ2-5; 8 nucleotides line up with TRBD2. The germline CDR1 and CDR2 sequences are ENHRY and SYGVKD. V was pared by 7 bases and J by 6 bases, with 16 bases of the junction left unmatched. This CDR3 is 16 amino acids long. The DNA of the CDR3 is TGTGCCATCACGGGGGGGAGTAGCGGGGCCGGCAAGACCCAGTACTTC. Its protein is CAITGGSSGAGKTQYF.

V is TRBV4-1 and J is TRBJ1-4; D unclear. The germline V and J ends were trimmed by 1 base and 5 bases, with 11 bases remaining between them. Per germline, CDR1 MGHRA and CDR2 YSYEKL. The CDR3 covers 15 residues. CDR3 sequence (DNA): TGCGCCAGCAGCCAAGTATATCGGAGCAATGAAAAACTGTTTTTT. Translation gives CASSQVYRSNEKLFF.

The rearrangement uses TRBV4-2 and TRBJ2-3, with a tentative D call TRBD1 (6 bases). With 7 bases removed from V and 4 bases from J, the gap between germline ends came to 15 bases. Germline V CDR1 and CDR2: LGHNA, YNFKEQ. This CDR3 has 14 amino acids. The chain's CDR3 is CASNRDTGADTQYF. The DNA for the CDR3 is TGTGCCAGCAACCGGGACACGGGTGCAGATACGCAGTATTTT.

This rearrangement joins TRBV5-1 to TRBJ2-1; TRBD2 matches at 8 bases. This CDR3 spans 16 amino acids. Germline values: CDR1 SGHRS, CDR2 YFSETQ. V gave up 6 bases and J gave up 9 bases; unmatched junction bases: 17. The CDR3 coding sequence is TGCGCCAGCACCCAACGGGCGGGACTAGGGGCGGGTGAGCAGTTCTTC. It encodes CASTQRAGLGAGEQFF.

This clone was detected a few times. This chain joins TRBV5-6 and TRBJ2-1, with D possibly being TRBD1 (5 bases). Germline V gene sequence: CDR1 SGHDT, CDR2 YYEEEE. V lost 4 bases to trimming and J lost 6 bases, with 17 bases between them. There are 15 residues in the CDR3. CDR3 nucleotide sequence: TGTGCCAGCAGCCCGTCATGGGTAAGGGGCAATGAGCAGTTCTTC. The encoded protein is CASSPSWVRGNEQFF.

The rearrangement uses TRBV18 and TRBJ2-7, with no clear D. Germline values: CDR1 KGHSH, CDR2 LQKENI. V was cut by 6 bases and J by 4 bases, with 28 bases left in between. CDR3 length: 18 amino acids. This CDR3 reads CASSPSLHDGSWAYEQYF. In DNA, the CDR3 is TGTGCCAGCTCCCCCAGCCTACACGACGGCTCTTGGGCGTACGAGCAGTACTTC.

This sequence joins TRBV25-1 and TRBJ2-3, with TRBD2 matching over 7 bases. The CDR3 consists of 17 residues. CDR1 is MGHDK and CDR2 is SYGVNS in the germline V gene. Unmatched junction bases numbered 13, after V lost 3 bases and J lost 4 bases. The CDR3: CASSDWLRGRGSDTQYF. CDR3 in DNA: TGTGCCAGCAGTGATTGGCTCCGCGGGAGAGGGTCAGATACGCAGTATTTT.

Details on this clone: Sequence at one end of the junction differs from germline and may be a read error. This same CDR3 is encoded by further DNA sequences in the sample. J is TRBJ1-6 and V is TRBV27, with 7 bases matching TRBD1. The CDR3 length is 15 residues. Per the germline V gene, CDR1 is MNHEY and CDR2 is SMNVEV (reference sequence). CDR3 DNA sequence: TGTGCCAGCAGTGCCGCCGGGACAGATAATTCACCCCTTCACTTT. This codes for CASSAAGTDNSPLHF.

The chain recombines TRBV9 with TRBJ2-2, with D maybe TRBD1 (6 bases). This CDR3 is 15 amino acids long. The V end lost 5 bases, the J end lost 4 bases, and 15 bases lay between the germline ends. The germline V gene has CDR1 SGDLS and CDR2 YYNGEE. Written as DNA, the CDR3 is TGTGCCAGCAGTGATGGGGGCTCCACCACCGGGGAGCTGTTTTTT. It is translated as CASSDGGSTTGELFF.

This chain's CDR3 is CARRSDRGGSPLHF. In nucleotides, the CDR3 is TGTGCCAGGAGGTCGGACAGGGGTGGGTCACCCCTCCACTTT. The J gene is TRBJ1-6, the V gene TRBV2; 9 bases are a match to TRBD1. The CDR3 is made up of 14 amino acids. J gave up 10 bases and V 9 bases, and 10 bases lay outside the gene matches. Germline values: CDR1 SNHLY, CDR2 FYNNEI.

This clone is a singleton in its sample. The V gene is TRBV7-2, the J gene TRBJ1-2, with 9 bases identical to TRBD1. Germline CDR1 is SGHTA and CDR2 is FQGNSA. The CDR3 length is 15 residues. V gave up 4 bases and J gave up 5 bases; unmatched junction bases: 8. In DNA form, the CDR3 reads TGTGCCAGCAGCTCACCGGGACAGGGACTTTATGGCTACACCTTC. Residues: CASSSPGQGLYGYTF.

This clone was seen only a few times. The genes are TRBV7-8 and TRBJ2-1; tentative D call: TRBD1 (6 bases). The ends were cut back, 4 bases at V and 6 bases at J, with 10 bases in the middle. CDR3 size: 13 residues. Germline CDR1 is SGHVS and CDR2 is FQNEAQ. DNA of the CDR3: TGTGCCAGCAGCTCCAGGACAGTCAATGAGCAGTTCTTC. This sequence encodes CASSSRTVNEQFF.